This entry concerns a single T cell receptor beta chain. The sample originates from a study of blood T cell repertoires in COVID-19. As processed by the authors: Amplification with reference gene primers provided the estimates of nucleated cell counts. Method: immunoSEQ multiplex PCR; TCRdb's copy keeps in-frame clones and lacks some. The V and J calls and clone size were taken over from that table, and D and trimming were inferred from the DNA. Among 250,000 to 350,000 clones listed, 85% to 90% were seen once. Source material: PBMCs or T cells enriched from blood (not recorded which). This TCR derives from a young woman who had recovered from COVID-19.

CDR3 sequence reads: CASSDLRQTYEQYF. CDR3 bases: TGTGCCAGCAGTGATTTGAGACAAACCTACGAGCAGTACTTC. The gene calls are TRBV6-4 and TRBJ2-7; no reliable D call. This CDR3 has 14 residues. V lost 3 bases and J lost 2, with 11 bases in between. Germline CDR1 reads MRHNA; CDR2 reads SNTAGT.